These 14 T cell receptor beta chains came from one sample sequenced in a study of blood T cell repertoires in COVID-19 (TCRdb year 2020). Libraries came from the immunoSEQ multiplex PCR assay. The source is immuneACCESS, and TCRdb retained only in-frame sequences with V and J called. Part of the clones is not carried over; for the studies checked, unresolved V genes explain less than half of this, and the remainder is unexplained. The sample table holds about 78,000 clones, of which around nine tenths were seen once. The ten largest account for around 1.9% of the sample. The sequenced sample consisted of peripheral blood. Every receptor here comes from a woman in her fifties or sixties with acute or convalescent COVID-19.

The DNA of the CDR3 is TGTGCCACCAGACAGGTCCCCCATAACTATGGCTACACCTTC. This encodes CATRQVPHNYGYTF. This chain connects TRBV15 to TRBJ1-2; TRBD1 is a possible D gene (5 bases). CDR1 and CDR2 from the germline V gene are LNHNV and YYDKDF (reference sequence). Between the trimmed V and J ends, which lost 6 bases and 1 base, there was a span of 12 bases. The CDR3 is made up of 14 amino acids.

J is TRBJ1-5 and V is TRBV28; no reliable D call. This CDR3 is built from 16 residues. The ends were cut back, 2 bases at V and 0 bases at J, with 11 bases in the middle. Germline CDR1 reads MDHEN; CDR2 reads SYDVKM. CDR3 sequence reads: CASSLGHSNSNQPQHF. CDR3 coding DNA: TGTGCCAGCAGTTTAGGGCACAGTAATAGCAATCAGCCCCAGCATTTT.

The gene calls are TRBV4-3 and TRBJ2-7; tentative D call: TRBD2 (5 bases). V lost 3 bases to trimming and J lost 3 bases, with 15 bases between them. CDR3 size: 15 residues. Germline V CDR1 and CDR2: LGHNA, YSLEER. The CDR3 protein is CASSQTPGISYEQYF. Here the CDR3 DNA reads TGCGCCAGCAGCCAGACCCCCGGGATAAGCTACGAGCAGTACTTC.

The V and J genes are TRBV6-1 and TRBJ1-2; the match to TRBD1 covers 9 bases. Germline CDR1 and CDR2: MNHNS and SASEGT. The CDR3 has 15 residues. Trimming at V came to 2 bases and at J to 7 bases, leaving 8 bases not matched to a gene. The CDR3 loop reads CASSENGNRGLGYTF. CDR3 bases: TGTGCCAGCAGTGAAAACGGCAACAGGGGGCTTGGCTACACCTTC.

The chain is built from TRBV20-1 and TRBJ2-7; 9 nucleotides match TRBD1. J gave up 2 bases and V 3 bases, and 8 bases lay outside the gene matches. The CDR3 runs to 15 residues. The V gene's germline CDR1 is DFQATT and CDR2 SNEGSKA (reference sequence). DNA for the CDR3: TGCAGTGCTAGTTACAGGGGGCGGTTGACCTACGAGCAGTACTTC. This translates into CSASYRGRLTYEQYF.

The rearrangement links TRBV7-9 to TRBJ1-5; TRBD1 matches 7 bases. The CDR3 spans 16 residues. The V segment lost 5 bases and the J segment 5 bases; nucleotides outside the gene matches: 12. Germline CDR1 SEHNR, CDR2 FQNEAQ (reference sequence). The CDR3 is CASSPQGVGGDQPQHF. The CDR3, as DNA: TGTGCCAGCAGCCCCCAAGGGGTAGGGGGCGATCAGCCCCAGCATTTT.

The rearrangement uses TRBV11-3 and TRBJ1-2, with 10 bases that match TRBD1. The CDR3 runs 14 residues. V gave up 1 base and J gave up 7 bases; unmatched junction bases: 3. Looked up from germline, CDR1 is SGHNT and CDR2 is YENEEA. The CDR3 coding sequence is TGTGCCAGCAGCTTAGCCCGGACAGGGGGTGGCTACACCTTC. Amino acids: CASSLARTGGGYTF.

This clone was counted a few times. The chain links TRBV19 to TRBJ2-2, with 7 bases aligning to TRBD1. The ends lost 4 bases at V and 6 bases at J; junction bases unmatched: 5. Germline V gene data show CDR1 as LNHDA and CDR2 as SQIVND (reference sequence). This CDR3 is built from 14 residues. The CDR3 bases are TGTGCCAGTAGTACCCGAGGGACAGCCGGGGAGCTGTTTTTT. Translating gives CASSTRGTAGELFF.

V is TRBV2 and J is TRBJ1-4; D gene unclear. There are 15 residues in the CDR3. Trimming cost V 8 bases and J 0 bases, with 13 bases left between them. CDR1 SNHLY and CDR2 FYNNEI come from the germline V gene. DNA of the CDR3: TGTGCCAGCCAACAAGCGGGAGCAACTAATGAAAAACTGTTTTTT. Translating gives CASQQAGATNEKLFF.

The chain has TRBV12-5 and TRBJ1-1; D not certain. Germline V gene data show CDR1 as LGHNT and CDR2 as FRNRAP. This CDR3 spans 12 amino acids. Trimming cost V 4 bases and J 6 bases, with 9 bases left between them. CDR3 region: CASGSLTSEAFF. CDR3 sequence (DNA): TGTGCTAGTGGTTCCCTAACGTCTGAAGCTTTCTTT.

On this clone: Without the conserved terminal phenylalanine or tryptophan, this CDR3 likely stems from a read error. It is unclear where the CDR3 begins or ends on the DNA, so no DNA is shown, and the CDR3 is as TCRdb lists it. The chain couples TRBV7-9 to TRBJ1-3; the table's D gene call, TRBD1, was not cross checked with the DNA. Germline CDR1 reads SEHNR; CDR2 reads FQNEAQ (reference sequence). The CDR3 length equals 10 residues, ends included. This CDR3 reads CASSLSQGEV.

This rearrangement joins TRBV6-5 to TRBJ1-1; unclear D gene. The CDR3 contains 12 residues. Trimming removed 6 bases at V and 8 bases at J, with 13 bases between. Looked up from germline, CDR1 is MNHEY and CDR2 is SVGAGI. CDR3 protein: CASRSGREEAFF. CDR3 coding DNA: TGTGCCAGCAGATCTGGGAGGGAAGAAGCTTTCTTT.

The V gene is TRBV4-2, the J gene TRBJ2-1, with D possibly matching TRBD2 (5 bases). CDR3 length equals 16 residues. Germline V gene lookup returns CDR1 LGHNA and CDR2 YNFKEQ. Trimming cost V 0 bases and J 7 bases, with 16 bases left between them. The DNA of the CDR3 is TGTGCCAGCAGCCAAGAGGCACAGAGAGGGCGGAATGAGCAGTTCTTC. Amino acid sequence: CASSQEAQRGRNEQFF.

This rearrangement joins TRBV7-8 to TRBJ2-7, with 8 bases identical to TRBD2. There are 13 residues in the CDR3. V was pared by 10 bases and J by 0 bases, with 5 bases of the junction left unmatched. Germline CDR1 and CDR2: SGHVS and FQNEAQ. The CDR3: CAIGTSTSYEQYF. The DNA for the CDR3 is TGTGCCATCGGGACTAGTACCTCCTACGAGCAGTACTTC. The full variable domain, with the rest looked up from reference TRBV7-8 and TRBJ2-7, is GAGVSQSPRYKVAKRGQDVALRCDPISGHVSLFWYQQALGQGPEFLTYFQNEAQLDKSGLPSDRFFAERPEGSVSTLKIQRTQQEDSAVYLCAIGTSTSYEQYFGPGTRLTVT.